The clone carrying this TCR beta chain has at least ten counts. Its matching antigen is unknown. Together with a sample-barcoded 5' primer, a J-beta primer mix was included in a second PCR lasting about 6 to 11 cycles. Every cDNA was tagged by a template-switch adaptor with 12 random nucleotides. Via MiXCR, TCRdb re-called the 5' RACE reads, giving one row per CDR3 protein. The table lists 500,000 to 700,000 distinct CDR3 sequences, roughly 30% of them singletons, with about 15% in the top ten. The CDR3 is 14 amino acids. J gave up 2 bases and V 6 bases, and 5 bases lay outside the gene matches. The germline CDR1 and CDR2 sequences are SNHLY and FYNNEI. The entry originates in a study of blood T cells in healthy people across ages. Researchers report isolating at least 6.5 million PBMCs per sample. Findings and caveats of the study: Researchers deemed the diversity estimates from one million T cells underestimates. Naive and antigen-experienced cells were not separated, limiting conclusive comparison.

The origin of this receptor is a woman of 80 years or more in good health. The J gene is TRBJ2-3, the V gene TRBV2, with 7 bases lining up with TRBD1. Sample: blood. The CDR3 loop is CASRQGILTDTQYF. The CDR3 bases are TGTGCCAGCAGACAGGGGATACTCACAGATACGCAGTATTTT.